This T cell receptor beta chain comes out of a study of T-cell reconstitution after alpha-beta-depleted transplantation in children. Per the germline V gene, CDR1 is SEHNR and CDR2 is FQNEAQ (reference sequence). V lost 6 bases, J lost 2 bases, and 10 bases stayed unmatched. The CDR3 loop spans 16 amino acids. Unique molecular identifiers were incorporated into the prepared TCRbeta library. From the PCR reads, TCRdb called clonotypes with MiXCR, one entry per CDR3 protein. The sample shows roughly 790,000 distinct CDR3 sequences, 16% of them seen only once. This specimen was PBMCs, mostly from graft donor cells, taken 360 days after TCRalphabeta/CD19-depleted stem cell transplant. V and J are TRBV7-9 and TRBJ2-3; TRBD2 agrees at 8 bases. The source of this sequence is a male patient younger than 18 who had a stem cell transplant for acute lymphoblastic leukemia, so the T cells may come from the graft donor. In DNA form, the CDR3 reads TGTGCCAGCAGATCAATGACTAGCGCGATCACAGATACGCAGTATTTT. Translating gives CASRSMTSAITDTQYF.